This T cell receptor (beta chain) appears in the sequencing data of a study of cytomegalovirus exposure and HLA in healthy donors. J was trimmed by 4 bases and V by 3 bases; bases with no gene match: 8. CDR1 is LNHDA and CDR2 is SQIVND in the germline V gene (reference sequence). CDR3 length: 16 residues. On this clone: Its matching antigen is unknown.

The primer mix had 60 Vbeta and 13 Jbeta primers. Clones were read by immunoSEQ multiplex PCR, and TCRdb kept only the in-frame ones, dropping some. The repertoire has 150,000 to 200,000 clones, roughly 70% of them found once; the top ten carry more than 9%. Study-wide results and limits: The availability of immune exposure information extended only to CMV serostatus. Previously analyzed data showed that most TCR beta V segments were productive at a frequency of about 87% or about 30%. In a later analysis, a genetic analysis reported fewer productive-TCR N-insertions in an Asian-associated ancestry cluster than the cohort average. Researchers reported in a later analysis that a missense DCLRE1C variant was tied to TCR beta V- and J-gene trimming.

The V and J genes are TRBV19 and TRBJ2-1; TRBD2 matches 8 bases. Sample: PBMCs. The TCR comes from a man younger than 40 in good health and CMV-seropositive. This CDR3 reads CASSIEASGLYNEQFF. CDR3 DNA: TGTGCCAGTAGTATTGAGGCTAGCGGGCTTTACAATGAGCAGTTCTTC.